This is a list of T cell receptor beta chains from one sample in a study of T cells in Graves' hyperthyroidism and ophthalmopathy. One entry per CDR3 protein results from TCRdb running MiXCR on the multiplex PCR reads. Seen here are 350,000 to 400,000 distinct CDR3 sequences, approximately 19% observed once, and the top ten hold about 3.5%. Sequencing used blood. The source of these receptors is a woman in her late teens or twenties with Graves' hyperthyroidism. CDR3s include the opening cysteine and the closing phenylalanine or tryptophan. The D gene is left open where the match is weak. For some rows the clone size is stated as once, few or many, or as a class when expanded; others skip it.

d_gene: TRBD1
j_gene: TRBJ2-7
v_gene: TRBV12-3/TRBV12-4
abundance: many
CDR3nt: TGTGCCAGCAGTTTACGGTCGACAGGGGCCTACGAGCAGTACTTC
CDR3aa: CASSLRSTGAYEQYF

d_gene: .
j_gene: TRBJ1-5
v_gene: TRBV7-8
abundance: many
CDR3nt: TGTGCCAGCAGCTTGATGACCGTTGATAGCAATCAGCCCCAGCATTTT
CDR3aa: CASSLMTVDSNQPQHF

d_gene: .
j_gene: TRBJ1-2
v_gene: TRBV6-1
abundance: .
CDR3nt: TGTGCCAACTCCAAAGGACCCGGCTATGGCTACACCTTC
CDR3aa: CANSKGPGYGYTF

d_gene: .
j_gene: TRBJ1-1
v_gene: TRBV24-1
abundance: .
CDR3nt: TGTGCCACCAGTGATCCCGTCGAACAGGGAGCTTTCTTT
CDR3aa: CATSDPVEQGAFF

d_gene: .
j_gene: TRBJ1-3
v_gene: TRBV19
abundance: .
CDR3nt: TGTGCCAGTAGTATGTCAGGCAGGCACTCTGGAAACACCATATATTTT
CDR3aa: CASSMSGRHSGNTIYF

d_gene: .
j_gene: TRBJ1-5
v_gene: TRBV6-5
abundance: once
CDR3nt: TGTGCCAGCAGTTACTGGGACATACGCAATCAGCCGCAGCATTTT
CDR3aa: CASSYWDIRNQPQHF

d_gene: .
j_gene: TRBJ1-3
v_gene: TRBV3-1
abundance: .
CDR3nt: TGTGCCAGCAGCCCCGAGGGGTTCGCTGGAAACACCATATATTTT
CDR3aa: CASSPEGFAGNTIYF

d_gene: TRBD2
j_gene: TRBJ2-7
v_gene: TRBV2
abundance: many
CDR3nt: TGTGCCAGAGGGACTAGCGGCTACGAGCAGTACTTC
CDR3aa: CARGTSGYEQYF

d_gene: .
j_gene: TRBJ2-7
v_gene: TRBV6-5
abundance: .
CDR3nt: TGTGCCAGCAGTTACCAACCGGCGGGACATCCTTACGAGCAGTACTTC
CDR3aa: CASSYQPAGHPYEQYF

d_gene: .
j_gene: TRBJ1-1
v_gene: TRBV30
abundance: many
CDR3nt: TGTGCCTGGATGGGGGGGAACACTGAAGCTTTCTTT
CDR3aa: CAWMGGNTEAFF

d_gene: TRBD2
j_gene: TRBJ2-5
v_gene: TRBV27
abundance: many
CDR3nt: TGTGCCAGCAATTCCGCTGCGGGGGGAGGTGGAGAGACCCAGTACTTC
CDR3aa: CASNSAAGGGGETQYF

d_gene: .
j_gene: TRBJ2-2
v_gene: TRBV6-5
abundance: many
CDR3nt: TGTGCCAGCAGTTACGGATTTACCGGGGAGCTGTTTTTT
CDR3aa: CASSYGFTGELFF

d_gene: .
j_gene: TRBJ1-1
v_gene: TRBV11-2
abundance: many
CDR3nt: TGTGCCAGCACCCCCCGGTTCGGCCAACAGACTGAAGCTTTCTTT
CDR3aa: CASTPRFGQQTEAFF

d_gene: TRBD1
j_gene: TRBJ1-2
v_gene: TRBV12-3/TRBV12-4
abundance: many
CDR3nt: TGTGCCAGCAGTCGGACAGGGGGAGGCTACACCTTC
CDR3aa: CASSRTGGGYTF

d_gene: .
j_gene: TRBJ2-7
v_gene: TRBV20-1
abundance: .
CDR3nt: TGCAGTGCTAGCGGGAGCTTCTACGAGCAGTACTTC
CDR3aa: CSASGSFYEQYF

d_gene: .
j_gene: TRBJ1-6
v_gene: TRBV6-5
abundance: few
CDR3nt: TGTGCCAGCAGTTACTACCCTAGACAGCAATATAATTCACCCCTCCACTTT
CDR3aa: CASSYYPRQQYNSPLHF

d_gene: TRBD1
j_gene: TRBJ1-2
v_gene: TRBV12-3/TRBV12-4
abundance: .
CDR3nt: TGTGCCAGCAGTTTTGGACAGGGGGCGTTTGGCTACACCTTC
CDR3aa: CASSFGQGAFGYTF

d_gene: .
j_gene: TRBJ1-2
v_gene: TRBV10-3
abundance: many
CDR3nt: TGTGCCATCAGTGCGGCGACCGGCCAGGGGGGCTACACCTTC
CDR3aa: CAISAATGQGGYTF

d_gene: .
j_gene: TRBJ1-1
v_gene: TRBV18
abundance: many
CDR3nt: TGTGCCAGCTCTCGAGGACCGGGCGGCACTGAAGCTTTCTTT
CDR3aa: CASSRGPGGTEAFF

d_gene: TRBD1
j_gene: TRBJ1-6
v_gene: TRBV27
abundance: .
CDR3nt: TGTGCCAGCAGCTGGACGAGGGGGCAATCACCCCTCCACTTT
CDR3aa: CASSWTRGQSPLHF

d_gene: TRBD1
j_gene: TRBJ1-2
v_gene: TRBV20-1
abundance: many
CDR3nt: TGCAGTGCTATAAGGCAGGGGGTGGGCGGCTACACCTTC
CDR3aa: CSAIRQGVGGYTF

d_gene: .
j_gene: TRBJ1-3
v_gene: TRBV6-5
abundance: many
CDR3nt: TGTGCCAGCAGACCCTACGGGTGGAACTCTGGAAACACCATATATTTT
CDR3aa: CASRPYGWNSGNTIYF

d_gene: TRBD1
j_gene: TRBJ1-6
v_gene: TRBV12-3/TRBV12-4
abundance: few
CDR3nt: TGTGCCAGCTGTCCCTCGGACAGGCTGTCACCCCTCCACTTT
CDR3aa: CASCPSDRLSPLHF

d_gene: .
j_gene: TRBJ1-1
v_gene: TRBV6-1
abundance: many
CDR3nt: TGTGCCAGCACGTGGTTCTCTATGGACACTGAAGCTTTCTTT
CDR3aa: CASTWFSMDTEAFF

d_gene: TRBD1
j_gene: TRBJ1-5
v_gene: TRBV2
abundance: many
CDR3nt: TGTGCCAGCAGTTCACGACAGGGGGGCAATCAGCCCCAGCATTTT
CDR3aa: CASSSRQGGNQPQHF

d_gene: TRBD2
j_gene: TRBJ2-1
v_gene: TRBV2
abundance: many
CDR3nt: TGTGCCAGCGGCCCCCTTGCAACTAGCGGGGTCTCTGAGCAGTTCTTC
CDR3aa: CASGPLATSGVSEQFF

d_gene: .
j_gene: TRBJ2-7
v_gene: TRBV27
abundance: .
CDR3nt: TGTGCCAGCAGTTTGGCCTGGGGAGAGCAGTACTTC
CDR3aa: CASSLAWGEQYF

d_gene: .
j_gene: TRBJ1-5
v_gene: TRBV2
abundance: many
CDR3nt: TGTGCCAGCAAAATCAGGGGCATGAGCAATCAGCCCCAGCATTTT
CDR3aa: CASKIRGMSNQPQHF

d_gene: .
j_gene: TRBJ2-7
v_gene: TRBV18
abundance: .
CDR3nt: TGTGCCAGCTCACCTCTCGGACAGAAACCCCCGAACTTC
CDR3aa: CASSPLGQKPPNF

d_gene: TRBD1
j_gene: TRBJ1-1
v_gene: TRBV29-1
abundance: many
CDR3nt: TGCAGCGTTGACCAGGGGGGCACTGAAGCTTTCTTT
CDR3aa: CSVDQGGTEAFF

d_gene: .
j_gene: TRBJ1-1
v_gene: TRBV7-9
abundance: many
CDR3nt: TGTGCCAGTCATGGGGGCACTGAAGCTTTCTTT
CDR3aa: CASHGGTEAFF

d_gene: .
j_gene: TRBJ2-2
v_gene: TRBV30
abundance: few
CDR3nt: TGTGCCTGGAGGATCCTTGGACTGGCCACCGGGGAGCTGTTTTTT
CDR3aa: CAWRILGLATGELFF

d_gene: .
j_gene: TRBJ1-5
v_gene: TRBV7-8
abundance: many
CDR3nt: TGTGCCAGCAGCCCCTTGCGGCAGCTCAATCAGCCCCAGCATTTT
CDR3aa: CASSPLRQLNQPQHF

d_gene: .
j_gene: TRBJ1-1
v_gene: TRBV3-1
abundance: .
CDR3nt: TGTGCCAGCAGCCAAGTCTTCCACAAAGCGGGGAACACTGAAGCTTTCTTT
CDR3aa: CASSQVFHKAGNTEAFF

d_gene: .
j_gene: TRBJ1-1
v_gene: TRBV7-2
abundance: many
CDR3nt: TGTGCCAGCAGCTTAGACTCCCGGGACACTGAAGCTTTCTTT
CDR3aa: CASSLDSRDTEAFF

d_gene: .
j_gene: TRBJ2-7
v_gene: TRBV27
abundance: many
CDR3nt: TGTGCCAGCAGTTTAGGGCCAGGGCGCGCCTACGAGCAGTACTTC
CDR3aa: CASSLGPGRAYEQYF

d_gene: TRBD2
j_gene: TRBJ2-5
v_gene: TRBV20-1
abundance: many
CDR3nt: TGCAGTGCTAGCGACACCTTAGCGGGGGGCTACCAAGAGACCCAGTACTTC
CDR3aa: CSASDTLAGGYQETQYF

d_gene: TRBD1
j_gene: TRBJ2-7
v_gene: TRBV12-3/TRBV12-4
abundance: .
CDR3nt: TGTGCCAGCCGAACGCCCCCTCGGGACAGGCGATACGAGCAGTACTTC
CDR3aa: CASRTPPRDRRYEQYF

d_gene: .
j_gene: TRBJ2-4
v_gene: TRBV3-1
abundance: few
CDR3nt: TGTGCCAGCAGCCACTTCAGGGGGGAGAACATTCAGTACTTC
CDR3aa: CASSHFRGENIQYF

d_gene: .
j_gene: TRBJ2-3
v_gene: TRBV7-3
abundance: .
CDR3nt: TGTGCCAGCAGCTTAACAACAGGTCGTGCGGCGCAGTATTTT
CDR3aa: CASSLTTGRAAQYF

d_gene: TRBD1
j_gene: TRBJ1-5
v_gene: TRBV7-2
abundance: .
CDR3nt: TGTGCCAGCAGCTTCACAGGGGGTACATCACAGCCCCAGCATTTT
CDR3aa: CASSFTGGTSQPQHF

d_gene: TRBD1
j_gene: TRBJ2-2
v_gene: TRBV10-3
abundance: few
CDR3nt: TGTGCCATCAACCTGGGACAGGCGAACACCGGGGAGCTGTTTTTT
CDR3aa: CAINLGQANTGELFF

d_gene: .
j_gene: TRBJ1-5
v_gene: TRBV4-1
abundance: many
CDR3nt: TGCGCCAGCAGCCAAGACTCGTTGGGGCAGCCCCAGCATTTT
CDR3aa: CASSQDSLGQPQHF

d_gene: .
j_gene: TRBJ1-2
v_gene: TRBV7-8
abundance: many
CDR3nt: TGTGCCAGCAGCAAAAATCAGGGCAACTATGGCTACACCTTC
CDR3aa: CASSKNQGNYGYTF

d_gene: .
j_gene: TRBJ2-7
v_gene: TRBV10-1
abundance: many
CDR3nt: TGCGCCAGCAGTGAGTCAAGGGGTTCCTACGAGCAGTACTTC
CDR3aa: CASSESRGSYEQYF

d_gene: TRBD1
j_gene: TRBJ2-6
v_gene: TRBV12-3/TRBV12-4
abundance: once
CDR3nt: TGTGCCAGCAGTCTCGACAGGGGGCTCTCTGGGGCCAACGTCCTGACTTTC
CDR3aa: CASSLDRGLSGANVLTF

d_gene: .
j_gene: TRBJ1-6
v_gene: TRBV5-1
abundance: .
CDR3nt: TGCGCCAGCAGCTTGGAGGGCAGGGGTTATTCACCCCTCCACTTT
CDR3aa: CASSLEGRGYSPLHF

d_gene: .
j_gene: TRBJ2-7
v_gene: TRBV5-5
abundance: many
CDR3nt: TGTGCCAGCAGCTGGGGGGCCACAGGACTCTACGAGCAGTACTTC
CDR3aa: CASSWGATGLYEQYF

d_gene: TRBD1
j_gene: TRBJ2-7
v_gene: TRBV19
abundance: many
CDR3nt: TGTGCCAGTAGTCATAACAGGGGTTACGAGCAGTACTTC
CDR3aa: CASSHNRGYEQYF

d_gene: .
j_gene: TRBJ1-1
v_gene: TRBV7-2
abundance: .
CDR3nt: TGTGCCAGCGATTGGAAGGGGTCCACTGAAGCTTTCTTT
CDR3aa: CASDWKGSTEAFF

d_gene: .
j_gene: TRBJ2-7
v_gene: TRBV4-1
abundance: many
CDR3nt: TGCGCCAGCAGCCAAGTCGAGGGTGAGGAGCAGTACTTC
CDR3aa: CASSQVEGEEQYF

d_gene: .
j_gene: TRBJ1-1
v_gene: TRBV29-1
abundance: many
CDR3nt: TGCAGCGTTGAAGGGGGGGCCCTGAACACTGAAGCTTTCTTT
CDR3aa: CSVEGGALNTEAFF

d_gene: .
j_gene: TRBJ2-5
v_gene: TRBV6-1
abundance: many
CDR3nt: TGTGCCAGCAGTGAAGAGGGGGTATTGGAGACCCAGTACTTC
CDR3aa: CASSEEGVLETQYF

d_gene: TRBD1
j_gene: TRBJ2-7
v_gene: TRBV29-1
abundance: many
CDR3nt: TGCAGCGTGAGCCGGGACAGTCCCTACGAGCAGTACTTC
CDR3aa: CSVSRDSPYEQYF

d_gene: .
j_gene: TRBJ1-1
v_gene: TRBV7-8
abundance: many
CDR3nt: TGTGCCAGCAGCTACTTGGCGGGCCCGTTGAACACTGAAGCTTTCTTT
CDR3aa: CASSYLAGPLNTEAFF

d_gene: TRBD1
j_gene: TRBJ1-2
v_gene: TRBV5-1
abundance: many
CDR3nt: TGCGCCAGCAGCTTCCTGGGACAGGGAGGTTATGGCTACACCTTC
CDR3aa: CASSFLGQGGYGYTF

d_gene: .
j_gene: TRBJ1-5
v_gene: TRBV20-1
abundance: many
CDR3nt: TGCAGTGCTAGGTCAGGGAATCAGCCCCAGCATTTT
CDR3aa: CSARSGNQPQHF

d_gene: .
j_gene: TRBJ2-7
v_gene: TRBV28
abundance: many
CDR3nt: TGTGCCAGCAGCGCCGGGCGGGACGAGCAGTACTTC
CDR3aa: CASSAGRDEQYF

d_gene: TRBD1
j_gene: TRBJ2-7
v_gene: TRBV6-2/TRBV6-3
abundance: many
CDR3nt: TGTGCCAGCAGTTTGAGGCCCGGGACAGGGCACTACGAGCAGTACTTC
CDR3aa: CASSLRPGTGHYEQYF